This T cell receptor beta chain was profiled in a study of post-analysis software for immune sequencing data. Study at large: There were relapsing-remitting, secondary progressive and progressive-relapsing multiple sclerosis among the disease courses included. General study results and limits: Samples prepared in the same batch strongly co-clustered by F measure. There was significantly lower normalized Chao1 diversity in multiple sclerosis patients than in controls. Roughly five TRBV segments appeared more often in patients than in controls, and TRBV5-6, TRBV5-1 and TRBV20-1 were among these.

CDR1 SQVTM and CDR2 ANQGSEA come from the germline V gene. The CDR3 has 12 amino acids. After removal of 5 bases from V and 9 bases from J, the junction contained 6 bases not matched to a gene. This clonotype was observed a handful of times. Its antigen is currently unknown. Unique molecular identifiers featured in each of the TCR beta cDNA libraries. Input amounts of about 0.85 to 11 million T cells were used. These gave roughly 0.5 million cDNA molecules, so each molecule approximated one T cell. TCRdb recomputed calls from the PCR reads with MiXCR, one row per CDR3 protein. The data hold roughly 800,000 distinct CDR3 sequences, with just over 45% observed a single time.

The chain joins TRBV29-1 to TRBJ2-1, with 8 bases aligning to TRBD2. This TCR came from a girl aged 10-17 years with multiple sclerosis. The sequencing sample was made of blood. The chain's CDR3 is CSVSGSKTEQFF. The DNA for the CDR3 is TGCAGCGTTAGCGGGAGCAAGACTGAGCAGTTCTTC.